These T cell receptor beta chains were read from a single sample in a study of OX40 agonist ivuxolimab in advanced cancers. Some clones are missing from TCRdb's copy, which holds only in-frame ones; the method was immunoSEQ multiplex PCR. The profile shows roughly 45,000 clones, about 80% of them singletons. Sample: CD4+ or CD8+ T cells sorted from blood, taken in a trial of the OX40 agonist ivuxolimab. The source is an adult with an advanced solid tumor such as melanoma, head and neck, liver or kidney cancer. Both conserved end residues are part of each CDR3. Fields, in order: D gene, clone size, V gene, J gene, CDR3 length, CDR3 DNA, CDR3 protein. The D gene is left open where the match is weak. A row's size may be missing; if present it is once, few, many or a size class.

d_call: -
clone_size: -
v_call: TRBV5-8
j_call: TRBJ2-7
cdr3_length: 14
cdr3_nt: TGTGCCAGCATCCATAATATCGGGTCCTACGAGCAGTACTTC
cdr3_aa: CASIHNIGSYEQYF

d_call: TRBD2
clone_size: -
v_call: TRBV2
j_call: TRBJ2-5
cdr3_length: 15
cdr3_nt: TGTGCCAGCAGTGAGGTCCCTAGCGGGGATGAGACCCAGTACTTC
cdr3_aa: CASSEVPSGDETQYF

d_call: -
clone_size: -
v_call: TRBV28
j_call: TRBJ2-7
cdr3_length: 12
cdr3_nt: TGTGCCAGCAGGCACGACTCCGACGAGCAGTACTTC
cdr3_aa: CASRHDSDEQYF

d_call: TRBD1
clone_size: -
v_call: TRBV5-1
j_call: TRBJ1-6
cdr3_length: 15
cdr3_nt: TGCGCCAGCAGCATCGGGACAGGGGGCAATTCACCCCTCCACTTT
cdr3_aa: CASSIGTGGNSPLHF

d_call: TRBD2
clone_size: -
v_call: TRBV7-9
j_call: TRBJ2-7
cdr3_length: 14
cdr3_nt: TGTGCCAGCAGCCGTCAGCGGGAGACAACCGAGCAGTACTTC
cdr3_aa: CASSRQRETTEQYF

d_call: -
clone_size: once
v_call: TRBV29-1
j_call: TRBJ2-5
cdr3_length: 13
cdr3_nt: TGCAGCGCCGAGACGGACCCACTGGAGACCCAGTACTTC
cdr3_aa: CSAETDPLETQYF

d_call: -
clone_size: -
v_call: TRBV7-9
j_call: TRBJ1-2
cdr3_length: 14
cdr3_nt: TGTGCCAGCAGCGCCCAGGGGCTTAACTATGGCTACACCTTC
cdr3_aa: CASSAQGLNYGYTF

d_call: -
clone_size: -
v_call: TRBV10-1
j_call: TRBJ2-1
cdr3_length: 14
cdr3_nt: TGCGCCAGCAGTGAGGGGGGGATTTACAATGAGCAGTTCTTC
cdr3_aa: CASSEGGIYNEQFF

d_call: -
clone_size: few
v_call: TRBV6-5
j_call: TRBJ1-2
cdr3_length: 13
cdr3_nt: TGTGCCAGCAGTCAGGTGCGGGGGCAAGGCTACACCTTC
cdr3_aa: CASSQVRGQGYTF

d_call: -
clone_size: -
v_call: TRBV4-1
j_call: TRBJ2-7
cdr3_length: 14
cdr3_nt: TGCGCCAGCAGCCAACGGGACGGTGGCTACGAGCAGTACTTC
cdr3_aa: CASSQRDGGYEQYF

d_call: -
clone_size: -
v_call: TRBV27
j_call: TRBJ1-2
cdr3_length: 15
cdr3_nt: TGTGCCAGCAGTTTATCTGGTGGACATGAGTATGGCTACACCTTC
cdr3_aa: CASSLSGGHEYGYTF

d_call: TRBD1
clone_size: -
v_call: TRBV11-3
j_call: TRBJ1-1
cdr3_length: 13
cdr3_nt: TGTGCCAGCAGCCAGACAGGGGTCACTGAAGCTTTCTTT
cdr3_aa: CASSQTGVTEAFF

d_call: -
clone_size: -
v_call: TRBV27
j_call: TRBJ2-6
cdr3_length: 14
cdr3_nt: TGTGCCAGCAGCCCAGGGACTGGGGCCAACGTCCTGACTTTC
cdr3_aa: CASSPGTGANVLTF

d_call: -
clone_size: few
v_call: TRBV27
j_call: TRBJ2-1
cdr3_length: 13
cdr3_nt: TGTGCCAGTTGCAGGGACTCCTACAATGAGCAGTTCTTC
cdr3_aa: CASCRDSYNEQFF

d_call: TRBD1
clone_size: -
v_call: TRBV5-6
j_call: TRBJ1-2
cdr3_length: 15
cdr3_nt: TGTGCCAGCAGTACGGGCCTACAGGGGAGGCGTGGCTACACCTTC
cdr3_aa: CASSTGLQGRRGYTF

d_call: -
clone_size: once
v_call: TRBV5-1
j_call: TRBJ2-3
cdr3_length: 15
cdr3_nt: TGCGCCAGCAGCTTGGTACAGGTCGGGTCAGATACGCAGTATTTT
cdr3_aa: CASSLVQVGSDTQYF

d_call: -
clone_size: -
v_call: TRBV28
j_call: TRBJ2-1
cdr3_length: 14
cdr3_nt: TGTGCCAGCAGACCTCCCGGGGTTTACAATGAGCAGTTCTTC
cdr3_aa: CASRPPGVYNEQFF

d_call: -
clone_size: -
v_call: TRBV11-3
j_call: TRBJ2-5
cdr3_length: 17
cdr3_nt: TGTGCCAGCAGCCCTATTCATAGCAGCCCTACCAAGGAGACCCAGTACTTC
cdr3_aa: CASSPIHSSPTKETQYF

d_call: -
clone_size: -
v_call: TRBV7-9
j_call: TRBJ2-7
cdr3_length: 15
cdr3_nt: TGTGCCAGCAGCTTAGGACAGGACTTTACCTACGAGCAGTACTTC
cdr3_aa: CASSLGQDFTYEQYF

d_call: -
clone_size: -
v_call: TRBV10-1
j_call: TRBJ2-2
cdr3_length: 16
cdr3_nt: TGCGCCAGCAGTGAGAGGGGGGGAGTGGAGACCGGGGAGCTGTTTTTT
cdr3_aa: CASSERGGVETGELFF

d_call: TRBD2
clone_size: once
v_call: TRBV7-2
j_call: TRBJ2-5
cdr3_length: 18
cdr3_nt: TGTGCCAGCAGCTTAGGGACTAGCGGGGGCAACTACCAAGAGACCCAGTACTTC
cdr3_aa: CASSLGTSGGNYQETQYF

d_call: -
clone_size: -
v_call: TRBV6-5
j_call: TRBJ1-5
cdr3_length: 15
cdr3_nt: TGTGCCAGCAGTTCTGAGGGAACTCAAGGGCAGCCCCAGCATTTT
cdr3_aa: CASSSEGTQGQPQHF

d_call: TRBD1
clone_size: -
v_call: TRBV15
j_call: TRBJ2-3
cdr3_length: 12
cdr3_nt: TGTGCCTCCGGGACAGGGGAAGATACGCAGTATTTT
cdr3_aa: CASGTGEDTQYF

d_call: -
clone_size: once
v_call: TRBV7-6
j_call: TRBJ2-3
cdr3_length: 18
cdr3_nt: TGTGCCAGCAGCTTATTCGTGAATGGAGAAGCTAGCACAGATACGCAGTATTTT
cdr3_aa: CASSLFVNGEASTDTQYF

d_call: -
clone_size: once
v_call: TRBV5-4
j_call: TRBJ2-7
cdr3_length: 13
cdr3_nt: TGTGCCAGCAGCTTGGCCGGGCGTGGCGAGCAGTACTTC
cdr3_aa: CASSLAGRGEQYF

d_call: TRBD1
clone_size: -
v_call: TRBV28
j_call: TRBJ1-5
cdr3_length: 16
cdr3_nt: TGTGCCAGCAGTCCCCGACAGGGGACAGGCGATCAGCCCCAGCATTTT
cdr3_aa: CASSPRQGTGDQPQHF

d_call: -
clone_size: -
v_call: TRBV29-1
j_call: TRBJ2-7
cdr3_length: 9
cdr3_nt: TGCAGCGTTGTGATTCTGGCGGACTTC
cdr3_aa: CSVVILADF

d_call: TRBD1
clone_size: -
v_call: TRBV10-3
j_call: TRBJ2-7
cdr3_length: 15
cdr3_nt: TGTGCCATCAGTGATCCGGGACAGACGACCTACGAGCAGTACTTC
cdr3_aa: CAISDPGQTTYEQYF

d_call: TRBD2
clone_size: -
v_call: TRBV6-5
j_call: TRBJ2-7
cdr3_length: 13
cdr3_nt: TGTGCCAGCACCATCGGGGAGGGGACTGAGCAGTACTTC
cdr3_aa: CASTIGEGTEQYF

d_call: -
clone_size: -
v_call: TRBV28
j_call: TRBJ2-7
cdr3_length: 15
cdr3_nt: TGTGCCAGCAGTTTAAGGGACATCCTGGTGGACGAGCAGTACTTC
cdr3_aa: CASSLRDILVDEQYF

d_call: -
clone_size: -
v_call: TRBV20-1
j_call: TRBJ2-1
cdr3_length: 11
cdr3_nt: TGCAGTGCTAGGGGATTTCAGGAGCAGTTCTTC
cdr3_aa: CSARGFQEQFF

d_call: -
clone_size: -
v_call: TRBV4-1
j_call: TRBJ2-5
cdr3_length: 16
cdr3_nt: TGCGCCAGCAGCCCAGGTGGGAGCGGACCTGGGGAGACCCAGTACTTC
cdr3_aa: CASSPGGSGPGETQYF

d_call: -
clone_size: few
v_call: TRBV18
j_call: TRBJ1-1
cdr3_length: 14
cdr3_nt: TGTGCCAGCTCACCGAGGACATTGAACACTGAAGCTTTCTTT
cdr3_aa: CASSPRTLNTEAFF

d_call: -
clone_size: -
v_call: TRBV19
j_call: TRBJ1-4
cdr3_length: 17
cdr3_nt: TGTGCCAGCGCCTCAATCGGGTGGGCAGGGAACGTTGAAAAACTGTTTTTT
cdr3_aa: CASASIGWAGNVEKLFF

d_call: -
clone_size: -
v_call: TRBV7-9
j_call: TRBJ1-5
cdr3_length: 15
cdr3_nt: TGTGCCAGCAGCGGGCCCGGGGCTCGCAATCAGCCCCAGCATTTT
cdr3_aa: CASSGPGARNQPQHF

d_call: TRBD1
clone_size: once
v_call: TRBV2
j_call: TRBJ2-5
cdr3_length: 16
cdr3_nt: TGTGCCAGCAGTGAAGCGCTTGACAGGGTAGAGGAGACCCAGTACTTC
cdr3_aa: CASSEALDRVEETQYF

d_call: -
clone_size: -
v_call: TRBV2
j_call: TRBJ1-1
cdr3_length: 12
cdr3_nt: TGTGCCAGCGGGGGGGGAAGGACTGAGGCTTTCTTT
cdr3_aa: CASGGGRTEAFF

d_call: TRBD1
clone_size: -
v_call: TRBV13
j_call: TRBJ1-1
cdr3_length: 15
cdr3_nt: TGTGCCAGCAGCCCGGGACAGGGGTCGAACACTGAAGCTTTCTTT
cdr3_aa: CASSPGQGSNTEAFF